This T cell receptor beta chain was found in a study of a mutant IDH1 vaccine in newly diagnosed glioma. TCRdb's table, derived via immunoSEQ multiplex PCR, lists solely in-frame clones and lacks some. Of around 33,000 clones in the sample, approximately 87% are singletons; the top ten hold 12%. By its share, this clone is medium-sized (0.01 to 0.1%). Its antigen is unknown. Looked up from germline, CDR1 is ENHRY and CDR2 is SYGVKD. Trimming removed 10 bases from V and 2 bases from J; junction bases left unmatched: 12. The CDR3 is made up of 15 amino acids. Time point noted: week 47, end of study. Every single dose of the vaccine, 300 ug of mutant IDH1 20-mer peptide, came with topical imiquimod.

The clonotype comes from a woman between 25 and 40 years old with glioma. The J gene is TRBJ2-3, the V gene TRBV10-3; 7 bases fit TRBD2. The source material was PBMCs, sampled from a glioma patient whose treatment included an IDH1 peptide vaccine. CDR3 amino acids: CANSGRGYVTDTQYF. CDR3 bases: TGTGCCAATTCTGGGCGGGGGTATGTCACAGATACGCAGTATTTT.